Each of the 3 T cell receptor beta chains below was sequenced from the same sample in a study of Tregs in tolerant kidney transplant recipients. Data came from immunoSEQ multiplex PCR; TCRdb stores just in-frame clones and leaves some out. The sample holds 200,000 to 300,000 clones, roughly 84% seen once. Source material: CD4+ T cells from blood. The receptor set was obtained from a human donor in good health.

This chain connects TRBV5-1 to TRBJ1-4, with 11 bases aligning to TRBD1. Trimming removed 3 bases from V and 7 bases from J; junction bases left unmatched: 5. Germline V CDR1 and CDR2: SGHRS, YFSETQ. The CDR3 length is 15 residues. The CDR3 sequence is CASSSRTGGGEKLFF. The CDR3 DNA follows: TGCGCCAGCAGCTCCCGGACAGGGGGCGGTGAAAAACTGTTTTTT. Based on the CDR3 plus reference TRBV5-1 and TRBJ1-4, the full variable domain is KAGVTQTPRYLIKTRGQQVTLSCSPISGHRSVSWYQQTPGQGLQFLFEYFSETQRNKGNFPGRFSGRQFSNSRSEMNVSTLELGDSALYLCASSSRTGGGEKLFFGSGTQLSVL.

This chain links TRBV5-6 with TRBJ1-6; D uncertain. There are 15 residues in the CDR3. Per the germline V gene, CDR1 is SGHDT and CDR2 is YYEEEE. Deletions cut 4 bases from V and 9 bases from J, with 17 bases between. CDR3 in amino acids: CASSPRGSGRSPLHF. The CDR3 DNA follows: TGTGCCAGCAGCCCACGCGGCAGTGGTCGTTCACCCCTCCACTTT.

The V call is TRBV10-3, the J call TRBJ1-1, with D possibly matching TRBD1 (5 bases). The CDR3 extends over 13 amino acids. Trimming left V 7 bases short and J 4 bases short, with 13 bases between. Germline values: CDR1 ENHRY, CDR2 SYGVKD. The DNA for the CDR3 is TGTGCCATCACAGGGACTGAGGGCACTGAAGCTTTCTTT. It specifies CAITGTEGTEAFF.